Below, 21 T cell receptor beta chains from the same sample are listed, as sequenced in a study of T cells in Graves' hyperthyroidism and ophthalmopathy. TCR beta CDR3 region amplification was performed from RNA transcripts. With the HTBI primer set, the TCR CDR3 went through a first round of RT-PCR. TCRdb analysed the multiplex PCR reads with MiXCR anew, one entry per CDR3 protein. The sample yields hundreds of thousands of distinct CDR3 sequences, approximately 16% seen once. What was sequenced was blood. The receptors shown here come from a man in his forties with Graves' hyperthyroidism.

This clonotype was picked up a small number of times. The V gene is TRBV7-8, the J gene TRBJ2-5; D is possibly TRBD2 (6 bases). V was trimmed by 5 bases and J by 5 bases, leaving 12 bases between them. The CDR3 has 13 amino acids. Germline V gives CDR1 SGHVS, CDR2 FQNEAQ. CDR3: CASSRAGWETQYF. The CDR3 region has the DNA TGTGCCAGCAGCAGGGCGGGGTGGGAGACCCAGTACTTC. Drawing the rest from reference TRBV7-8 and TRBJ2-5, the complete variable domain is GAGVSQSPRYKVAKRGQDVALRCDPISGHVSLFWYQQALGQGPEFLTYFQNEAQLDKSGLPSDRFFAERPEGSVSTLKIQRTQQEDSAVYLCASSRAGWETQYFGPGTRLLVL.

In its sample, this clonotype was seen many times. CDR3 protein: CASRKAGGADTQYF. The CDR3 region has the DNA TGTGCCAGCAGGAAAGCGGGGGGGGCAGATACGCAGTATTTT. The chain employs TRBV2 and TRBJ2-3, with TRBD2 identical over 10 bases. Germline V gene lookup returns CDR1 SNHLY and CDR2 FYNNEI. V shed 6 bases and J 4 bases; nucleotides not matched to a gene: 4. The CDR3 sequence is 14 residues long.

There are a few counts of this clonotype. The CDR3 protein is CASSWRGGRDTGELFF. For the CDR3, the DNA is TGTGCCAGCAGTTGGCGGGGGGGCCGGGACACCGGGGAGCTGTTTTTT. This rearrangement joins TRBV6-1 to TRBJ2-2; 9 nucleotides match TRBD2. This CDR3 comprises 16 residues. V lost 5 bases, J lost 3 bases, and 7 bases stayed unmatched. Looked up from germline, CDR1 is MNHNS and CDR2 is SASEGT.

This clonotype turned up a few times. This chain uses TRBV4-2 with TRBJ2-2; TRBD1 or TRBD2 may be the D gene (6 bases each). Germline V gives CDR1 LGHNA, CDR2 YNFKEQ. CDR3 size: 16 residues. Trimming shortened V by 0 bases and J by 5 bases, and 13 bases separated the two germline ends. The DNA of the CDR3 is TGTGCCAGCAGCCAAGATACGGGGGCTAGAACCGGGGAGCTGTTTTTT. Protein product: CASSQDTGARTGELFF.

This clonotype was found many times. V gene TRBV20-1 combines with J gene TRBJ1-1; D may be TRBD1 (6 bases). Germline V lookup: CDR1 DFQATT, CDR2 SNEGSKA (reference sequence). The CDR3 sequence is 15 residues long. V was cut by 0 bases and J by 4 bases, with 15 bases left in between. CDR3 sequence reads: CSARDAGAGGTEAFF. CDR3 coding DNA: TGCAGTGCTAGAGATGCGGGGGCGGGGGGCACTGAAGCTTTCTTT.

This chain joins TRBV7-2 and TRBJ2-1; 10 bases map to TRBD2. Germline-derived CDR1 and CDR2 are SGHTA and FQGNSA. Trimming cost V 5 bases and J 1 base; bases outside gene matches: 14. The CDR3 totals 19 residues. For the CDR3, the DNA is TGTGCCAGCAGCGGGTGGTGGGGGAGCGGGGGGGGTTCCTACAATGAGCAGTTCTTC. Protein product: CASSGWWGSGGGSYNEQFF.

This clonotype was seen repeatedly, ten times or more. This chain links TRBV27 with TRBJ1-4, with 9 nucleotides matching TRBD1. V was pared by 0 bases and J by 10 bases, with 3 bases of the junction left unmatched. The CDR3 spans 14 residues. Germline loops: CDR1 MNHEY, CDR2 SMNVEV (reference sequence). This chain's CDR3 is CASSLSGTGLKLFF. CDR3 DNA sequence: TGTGCCAGCAGTTTATCCGGGACAGGGTTAAAACTGTTTTTT.

This clonotype occurred many times. The junction differs from germline at one of its ends, possibly a read error. The J gene is TRBJ1-1, the V gene TRBV7-7, with 10 bases identical to TRBD1. Germline V gives CDR1 SSHAT, CDR2 FNYEAQ (reference sequence). This CDR3 contains 14 residues. CDR3 amino acids: CASSHDRGLGEAFF. CDR3 nucleotide sequence: TGTGCTAGCAGCCATGACAGGGGGCTTGGTGAAGCTTTCTTT.

At least ten counts were recorded for this clonotype. V and J are TRBV20-1 and TRBJ2-5; tentatively, D is TRBD2 (6 bases). V dropped 6 bases and J dropped 4 bases, with 9 bases sitting between them. The germline CDR1 and CDR2 sequences are DFQATT and SNEGSKA (reference sequence). The CDR3 contains 11 residues. The CDR3 spells CSAVGGETQYF. The CDR3 DNA reads TGCAGTGCCGTCGGGGGAGAGACCCAGTACTTC.

This clonotype was seen a handful of times. A clone one base away is much larger, so this may be a read error. Without the conserved terminal phenylalanine or tryptophan, this CDR3 likely stems from a read error. This sequence joins TRBV28 and TRBJ2-1; D might be TRBD1 or TRBD2, each matching 5 bases. CDR1 is MDHEN and CDR2 is SYDVKM in the germline V gene. The CDR3 covers 13 residues. V lost 7 bases to trimming and J lost 5 bases, with 12 bases between them. The CDR3 protein is CASIQMGDNEQFL. Here the CDR3 DNA reads TGTGCCAGCATCCAAATGGGGGACAATGAGCAGTTCCTC.

The chain is built from TRBV19 and TRBJ2-1, with 8 positions matching TRBD1. After removal of 7 bases from V and 6 bases from J, the junction contained 11 bases not matched to a gene. The CDR3 loop spans 15 amino acids. The germline gives CDR1 LNHDA, CDR2 SQIVND (reference sequence). This CDR3 is CASKAQDRVVNEQFF. CDR3 coding DNA: TGTGCCAGTAAGGCCCAGGACAGGGTGGTCAATGAGCAGTTCTTC.

This clonotype was recorded many times. The chain links TRBV14 to TRBJ2-3, with 7 bases fitting TRBD1. Germline V gene lookup returns CDR1 SGHDN and CDR2 FVKESK. With V trimmed by 5 bases and J by 3 bases, 11 bases remained unmatched. CDR3 size: 16 residues. CDR3 sequence reads: CASSYIQGKGTDTQYF. The CDR3 region has the DNA TGTGCCAGCAGCTACATACAGGGGAAGGGAACAGATACGCAGTATTTT.

J is TRBJ1-5 and V is TRBV28; 9 positions agree with TRBD1. The junction had 6 bases not matched to a gene; V was cut back by 4 bases and J by 2 bases. The CDR3 spans 16 residues. Germline V gene data show CDR1 as MDHEN and CDR2 as SYDVKM. For the CDR3, the DNA is TGTGCCAGCAGTTACAGGGGGCGCAAGGGCAATCAGCCCCAGCATTTT. Translated, it gives CASSYRGRKGNQPQHF.

This clonotype turned up a few times. A read error is possible here, since a much larger clone lies one base away. The V gene is TRBV5-1, the J gene TRBJ1-2; D gene ambiguous. The V and J ends lost 0 bases and 8 bases respectively, with 17 bases between them. The CDR3 length is 15 residues. The V gene's germline CDR1 is SGHRS and CDR2 YFSETQ. In DNA form, the CDR3 reads TGCGCCAGCAGCTTGGTTCACGGGCCCATCGGAGGCTACACCTTC. It codes for CASSLVHGPIGGYTF.

This clonotype was counted many times. This chain uses TRBV7-6 with TRBJ1-5, with 8 bases aligning to TRBD1. Germline lookup yields CDR1 SGHVS and CDR2 FNYEAQ. The CDR3 is 14 residues long. With V trimmed by 3 bases and J by 9 bases, 7 bases remained unmatched. Written as DNA, the CDR3 is TGTGCCAGCAGCTTTGGGACAGGAAATTCGCCCCAGCATTTT. This gives the protein CASSFGTGNSPQHF.

This clonotype was counted between two and nine times. V and J are TRBV5-8 and TRBJ1-1; D call uncertain. Trimming cost V 1 base and J 5 bases, with 9 bases left between them. The CDR3 is 13 amino acids. From germline, CDR1 is SGHTS and CDR2 YDEGEE. CDR3 sequence (DNA): TGTGCCAGCAGCTTGAGAGCGGGAACTGAAGCTTTCTTT. This sequence encodes CASSLRAGTEAFF. The entire variable domain, with the rest obtained from reference TRBV5-8 and TRBJ1-1, is as follows: EAGVTQSPTHLIKTRGQQATLRCSPISGHTSVYWYQQALGLGLQFLLWYDEGEERNRGNFPPRFSGRQFPNYSSELNVNALELEDSALYLCASSLRAGTEAFFGQGTRLTVV.

The rearrangement links TRBV2 to TRBJ2-5; 7 bases fit TRBD2. The germline V gene has CDR1 SNHLY and CDR2 FYNNEI. The CDR3 is made up of 12 amino acids. The trim removed 10 bases at V and 4 bases at J, leaving 6 bases unmatched. The CDR3 coding sequence is TGTGCCATCCAGACGGGGGGAGAGACCCAGTACTTC. Translating it yields CAIQTGGETQYF. The variable domain in full, completed from reference TRBV2 and TRBJ2-5, reads EPEVTQTPSHQVTQMGQEVILRCVPISNHLYFYWYRQILGQKVEFLVSFYNNEISEKSEIFDDQFSVERPDGSNFTLKIRSTKLEDSAMYFCAIQTGGETQYFGPGTRLLVL.

This clonotype has ten or more counts. The rearrangement uses TRBV7-9 and TRBJ1-4, with D unresolved. The CDR3 has 16 amino acids. V lost 0 bases and J 0 bases, leaving 8 bases between the germline ends. CDR1 and CDR2 (germline): SEHNR, FQNEAQ (reference sequence). The CDR3 sequence: CASSLAVGATNEKLFF. CDR3 DNA: TGTGCCAGCAGCTTAGCGGTTGGTGCAACTAATGAAAAACTGTTTTTT.

This clonotype was observed at least ten times. The chain links TRBV4-1 to TRBJ2-3, with D uncertain. The CDR3 extends over 17 amino acids. V was clipped by 2 bases and J by 3 bases, with 18 bases between them. CDR1 is MGHRA and CDR2 is YSYEKL in the germline V gene. The CDR3 DNA reads as TGCGCCAGCAGCCAAATTTTAACAGAGCCGATGACAGATACGCAGTATTTT. It yields the protein CASSQILTEPMTDTQYF.

This clonotype showed up many times. CDR3 sequence reads: CAWGPGNNSPLHF. The CDR3 DNA follows: TGTGCCTGGGGTCCCGGGAATAATTCACCCCTCCACTTT. V is TRBV30 and J is TRBJ1-6; no clear D. V was trimmed by 5 bases and J by 5 bases, leaving 10 bases between them. CDR3 length: 13 amino acids. CDR1 is GTSNPN and CDR2 is SVGIG in the germline V gene (reference sequence).

This clonotype was recorded many times. The CDR3 is CASSLVRGVYSYNEQFF. The CDR3 DNA is TGTGCCAGCAGCTTAGTTCGGGGGGTTTACTCCTACAATGAGCAGTTCTTC. The chain employs TRBV7-9 and TRBJ2-1; 7 bases match TRBD2. The CDR3 length is 17 residues. Germline trimming cut 1 base from V and 0 bases from J; bases unmatched to any gene: 6. Germline lookup yields CDR1 SEHNR and CDR2 FQNEAQ (reference sequence). The full variable domain, in which reference TRBV7-9 and TRBJ2-1 provide the parts outside the CDR3, is DTGVSQNPRHKITKRGQNVTFRCDPISEHNRLYWYRQTLGQGPEFLTYFQNEAQLEKSRLLSDRFSAERPKGSFSTLEIQRTEQGDSAMYLCASSLVRGVYSYNEQFFGPGTRLTVL.